This T cell receptor (beta chain) was captured by sequencing in a study of CD8 T cells in Susac syndrome. TCR beta sequences were obtained from blood CD8+ and CD4+ T cells. FACS enriched CD8+ TEMRA cells, while bulk CD8+ and CD4+ were negatively isolated. V was pared by 6 bases and J by 5 bases, with 7 bases between. The CDR3 runs to 11 residues. Germline lookup yields CDR1 SGHTA and CDR2 FQGNSA. RNA totalling roughly 0.45 to 1 ug underwent reverse transcription with random hexamers. An immunoSEQ multiplex PCR generated amplified TCR beta CDR3 products spanning 54 Vbeta and 13 Jbeta. TCRdb re-analysed the immunoSEQ multiplex PCR reads in MiXCR, keeping a single row per CDR3 protein. The sample has roughly 120,000 distinct CDR3 sequences; 90% to 95% are singletons.

V and J are TRBV7-2 and TRBJ2-5; D remains ambiguous. The TCR sequence derives from a human donor in good health. The specimen was CD4+ T cells from PBMCs. In DNA, the CDR3 is TGTGCCAGCAGAGGCGAGGAGACCCAGTACTTC. Its translation is CASRGEETQYF.